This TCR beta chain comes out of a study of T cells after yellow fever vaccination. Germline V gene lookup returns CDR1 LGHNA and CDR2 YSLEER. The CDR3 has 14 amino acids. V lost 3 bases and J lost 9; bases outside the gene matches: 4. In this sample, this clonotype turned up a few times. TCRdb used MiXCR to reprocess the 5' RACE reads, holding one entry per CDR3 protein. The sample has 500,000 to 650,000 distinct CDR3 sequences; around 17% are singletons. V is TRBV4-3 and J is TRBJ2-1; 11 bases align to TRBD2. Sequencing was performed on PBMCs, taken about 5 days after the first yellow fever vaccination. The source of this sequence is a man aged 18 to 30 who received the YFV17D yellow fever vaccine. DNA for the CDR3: TGCGCCAGCAGCCAGGTAGCGGGGGGGGGTGAGCAGTTCTTC. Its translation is CASSQVAGGGEQFF.